The present T cell receptor (beta chain) was sequenced within a study of graft-versus-host responses after intestinal transplantation (dated by TCRdb to 2020 to 2022). Notes on the research overall: The transplants that recipients got were multivisceral, liver-intestinal, or isolated intestinal. Every recipient was given anti-thymocyte globulin induction, then maintenance tacrolimus and steroids for about three years. Bulk TCR-beta CDR3 sequencing was used to track graft-versus-host and host-versus-graft alloreactive T cell clones in the graft, circulation and bone marrow after intestinal transplantation. Alloreactive clones were identified by sequencing pre-transplant mixed lymphocyte reaction products and comparing them with unstimulated pre-transplant donor and recipient T cells. Of the roughly 23 intestinal transplant recipients enrolled in the cohort, one of whom was a retransplant, 3 patients without pretransplant specimens were excluded. Donor T cell macrochimerism was defined as a peak of at least 4% donor T cells among recipient peripheral blood mononuclear cells. Rather than going through the commercial service, samples from a few later patients were sequenced in-house on an Illumina MiSeq and processed with MiXCR.

Library preparation was by the immunoSEQ multiplex PCR assay. For most patients, high-throughput TCR-beta CDR3 sequencing of genomic DNA was performed by Adaptive Biotechnologies. The source study handled its data this way. TCR sequencing data were retrieved from Adaptive's ImmunoSEQ software for some 17 patients, whereas a few other patients were processed with MiXCR and VDJtools. CDR3 nucleotide sequences shared between donor and recipient were removed because the origin of such sequences could not be assigned. To count as alloreactive, a clone needed at least 2-fold expansion over unstimulated cells and a minimum CFSE-low frequency of 0.002% (template counts) or 0.001% (read counts). A clone was considered mappable if detected in the sequenced pre-transplant spleen, lymph node, or MLR CFSE-low populations of the donor or recipient. The cumulative frequency of alloreactive clones was calculated as a percentage of all sequences, weighted by copy number. TCRdb re-hosts the immuneACCESS table, in-frame sequences only. Its copies lack some clones; in the studies checked, an unresolved V gene accounts for under half of them, and the cause for the rest is not known. The V and J calls and the clone size are those of that table, but D and trimming were determined from the DNA. This sample holds approximately 17,000 clones; 70% to 85% were observed only once. The ten largest clones add up to about 6.1% of the sample.

The investigation overall reported the following: GvH clones were found in recipient bone marrow, and some of the GvH clones appeared earlier in ileal mucosa or blood, which is consistent with an intestinal mucosal origin. Patients with donor T cell macrochimerism had high GvH to HvG T cell clonal ratios in their allografts. Conclusions were limited by the relatively low number and heterogeneity of intestinal transplant patients. Peak levels of circulating GvH clones were associated with declines in HvG clones early after transplant.

Dithiothreitol, EDTA incubations and collagenase D digestion were used to isolate intraepithelial and lamina propria lymphocytes from graft specimens. Bulk TCR-beta sequencing was performed on serial intestinal graft biopsy specimens collected as late as 600 days after transplant. CDR1 and CDR2 (LNHDA, SQIVND) derive from the germline V gene (reference sequence). The cysteine opens and the phenylalanine closes a CDR3 of 15 amino acids. Of the read, only the CDR3 DNA is kept; its 45 bases are in frame from base 1. As to this clone: The specificity of this receptor is unknown. One base away there is no much larger clone; base qualities are not given.

The TCR was taken from a human patient who received an intestinal transplant, so some T cells may come from the graft donor. The sample was ileum tissue, taken 17 days after transplant. Rearrangement joined TRBV19 to TRBJ2-5, with the D gene not confidently named. The DNA end is a closer match to TRBJ2-7, so the J assignment may be wrong. The DNA sequence is as follows: TGTGCCAGTAGCGATGCAAGAGTCGCGACCTACGAGCAGTACTTC. Translated, it gives CASSDARVATYEQYF.